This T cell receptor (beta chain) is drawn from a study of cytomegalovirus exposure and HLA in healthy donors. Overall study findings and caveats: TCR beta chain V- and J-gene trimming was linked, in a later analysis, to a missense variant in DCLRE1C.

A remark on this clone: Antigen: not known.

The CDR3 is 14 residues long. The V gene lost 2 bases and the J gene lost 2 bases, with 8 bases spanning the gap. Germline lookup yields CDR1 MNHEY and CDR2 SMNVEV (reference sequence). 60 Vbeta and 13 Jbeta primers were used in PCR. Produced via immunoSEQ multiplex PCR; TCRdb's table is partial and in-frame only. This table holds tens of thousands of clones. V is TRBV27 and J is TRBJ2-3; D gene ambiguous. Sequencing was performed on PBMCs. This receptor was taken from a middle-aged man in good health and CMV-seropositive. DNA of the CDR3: TGTGCCAGCAGTTTAGAAACAGACACAGATACGCAGTATTTT. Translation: CASSLETDTDTQYF.